One TCR beta chain is described in this entry. This record comes from a study of blood T cell repertoires in COVID-19. Study-level information: COVID-19 samples collected from the United States, Italy and Spain covered acute and convalescent phases. PBMCs, B-cell-depleted T cells, or T cells provided the cDNA or gDNA that made up the material.

Germline trimming cut 5 bases from V and 8 bases from J; bases unmatched to any gene: 7. CDR1 and CDR2 (germline): KGHSH, LQKENI. The length of the CDR3 is 13 residues. The data were produced by immunoSEQ multiplex PCR, yet TCRdb's version contains in-frame clones alone and is incomplete. Among about 210,000 clones listed, approximately 86% were seen once. This TCR came from a man aged 18-30 years with active or convalescent COVID-19. The chain has TRBV18 and TRBJ1-2, with 8 bases lining up with TRBD1. What was sequenced was peripheral blood. CDR3 coding DNA: TGTGCCAGCTCAGTGACCGGGACAGGCGGCTACACCTTC. Translated, it gives CASSVTGTGGYTF.